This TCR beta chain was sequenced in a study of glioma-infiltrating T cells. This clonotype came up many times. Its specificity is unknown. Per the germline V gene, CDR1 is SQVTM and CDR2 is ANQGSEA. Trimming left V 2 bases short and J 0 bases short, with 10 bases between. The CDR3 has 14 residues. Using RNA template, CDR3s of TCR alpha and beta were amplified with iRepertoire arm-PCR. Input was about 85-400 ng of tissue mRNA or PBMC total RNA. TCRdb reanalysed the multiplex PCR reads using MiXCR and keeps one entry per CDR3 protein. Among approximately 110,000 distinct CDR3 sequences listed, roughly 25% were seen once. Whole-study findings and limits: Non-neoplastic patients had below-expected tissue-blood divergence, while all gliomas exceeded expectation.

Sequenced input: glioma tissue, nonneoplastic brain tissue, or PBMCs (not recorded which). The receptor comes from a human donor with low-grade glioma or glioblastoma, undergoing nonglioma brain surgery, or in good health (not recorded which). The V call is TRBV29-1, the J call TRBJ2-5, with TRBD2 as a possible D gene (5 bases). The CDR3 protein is CSVELDFNQETQYF. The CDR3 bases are TGCAGCGTTGAACTGGACTTCAACCAAGAGACCCAGTACTTC.